This T cell receptor beta chain came from a study of CD8 T cells in Susac syndrome. It was negative isolation that provided the CD8+ and CD4+ T cells, whereas TEMRA cells were enriched by FACS. The CDR3 covers 12 residues. Germline CDR1 and CDR2: LNHDA and SQIVND (reference sequence). Trimming stripped 5 bases from V and 7 bases from J, with 8 bases between. With random hexamers, reverse transcription was performed on about 0.5 to 1 ug of RNA. Amplification of TCR beta CDR3 was carried out by immunoSEQ multiplex PCR, which covered 54 Vbeta and 13 Jbeta segments. TCRdb ran MiXCR on the immunoSEQ multiplex PCR reads and lists one entry per CDR3 protein. The sample yields some 140,000 distinct CDR3 sequences, roughly 80% seen once.

The sample was CD8+ T cells from PBMCs. The chain couples TRBV19 to TRBJ2-2, with D hard to call. This TCR came from a human donor with multiple sclerosis. The CDR3 loop reads CASSWVGGELFF. Here the CDR3 DNA reads TGTGCCAGTAGTTGGGTGGGCGGGGAGCTGTTTTTT.